This T cell receptor (beta chain) was captured in a study of CD4 and CD8 cells across lung adenocarcinoma regions. Germline CDR1 and CDR2: MNHNS and SASEGT. This CDR3 comprises 10 residues. The patients had localized lung adenocarcinoma, a non-small cell subtype. TCRdb called the PCR reads again in MiXCR, with one record for every CDR3 protein. The data hold approximately 20,000 distinct CDR3 sequences, with roughly 46% observed a single time. This clonotype is medium-sized (0.01 to 0.1%). A read error may produce the germline difference seen at one junction end. The chain joins TRBV6-1 to TRBJ1-2; the D is unclear. This TCR was recovered from a male donor with lung adenocarcinoma. The CD4 and CD8 labels of this study may be unreliable. Sequencing input: CD4+ T cells from the margin of a lung tumor. The CDR3, as DNA: TGTGCCAGCAGAGAAGATGGCTACACCTTC. It specifies CASREDGYTF.